This TCR beta chain originates from a study of CD8 T cells in Susac syndrome. Healthy donors served as age- and sex-matched controls. FACS was used to enrich TEMRA cells, whereas the CD8+ and CD4+ T cells were obtained by negative isolation. Reverse transcription of about 0.5 to 1 ug RNA used random hexamers. The method of amplification for TCR beta CDR3 was immunoSEQ multiplex PCR, covering 54 Vbeta and 13 Jbeta. TCRdb recomputed calls from the immunoSEQ multiplex PCR reads with MiXCR, one row per CDR3 protein. Of approximately 120,000 distinct CDR3 sequences listed, over 85% are singletons. From germline, CDR1 is KGHSH and CDR2 LQKENI. V shed 4 bases, J shed 1 base, and the junction held 5 bases outside the gene matches. CDR3 length: 16 amino acids.

The sequencing sample was made of CD4+ T cells from PBMCs. The origin of this receptor is a human donor in good health. This rearrangement joins TRBV18 to TRBJ2-5; 11 bases are a match to TRBD1. The CDR3: CASSRGTGGLQETQYF. The CDR3 nucleotides are TGTGCCAGCTCACGAGGGACAGGGGGTCTCCAAGAGACCCAGTACTTC.